This section outlines one T cell receptor beta chain sequence together with its context. Its specificity is not known. For each CDR3 protein, TCRdb gives one entry from its re-call of the 5' RACE reads, without DNA. This sample's table reports around 150,000 distinct CDR3 sequences. The source of the sample is a study of monozygotic twins with inflammatory bowel disease. The study's findings and limits: For IBD patients, clonotypes shared with others were fewer than for healthy twins, especially with disease activity. For IBD, no single strong associated signal or clonotype was supported. Compared with healthy co-twins, IBD patients showed reduced TCRbeta repertoire diversity by inverse Simpson.

Germline CDR1 is MDHEN and CDR2 is SYDVKM. This CDR3 has 15 residues. This TCR came from a human donor with ulcerative colitis or Crohn's disease, or a healthy co-twin of an affected twin (not recorded which). The gene calls are TRBV28 and TRBJ2-2; TCRdb returns TRBD1, unconfirmable since there is no DNA. The specimen sequenced was blood. This CDR3 reads CASIQQGLGTGELFF. Filled out from reference TRBV28 and TRBJ2-2, the complete variable domain reads DVKVTQSSRYLVKRTGEKVFLECVQDMDHENMFWYRQDPGLGLRLIYFSYDVKMKEKGDIPEGYSVSREKKERFSLILESASTNQTSMYLCASIQQGLGTGELFFGEGSRLTVL.